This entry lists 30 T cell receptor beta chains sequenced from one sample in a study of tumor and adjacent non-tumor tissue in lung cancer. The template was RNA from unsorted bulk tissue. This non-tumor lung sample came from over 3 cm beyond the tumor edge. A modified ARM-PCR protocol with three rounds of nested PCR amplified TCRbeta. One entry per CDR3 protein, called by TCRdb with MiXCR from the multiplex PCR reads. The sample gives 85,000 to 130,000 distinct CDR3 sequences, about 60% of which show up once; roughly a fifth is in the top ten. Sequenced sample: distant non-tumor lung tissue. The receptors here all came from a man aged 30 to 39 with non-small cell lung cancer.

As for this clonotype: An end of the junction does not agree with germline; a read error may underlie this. The CDR3: CDSSYSWQGAYERSF. The CDR3 bases are TGTGACAGCAGTTACTCTTGGCAGGGCGCCTACGAGCGGTCCTTC. This sequence joins TRBV6-6 and TRBJ2-7; D may correspond to TRBD1 or TRBD2 (5 bases each). CDR1 is MNHNY and CDR2 is SVGAGI in the germline V gene (reference sequence). The CDR3 loop spans 15 amino acids.

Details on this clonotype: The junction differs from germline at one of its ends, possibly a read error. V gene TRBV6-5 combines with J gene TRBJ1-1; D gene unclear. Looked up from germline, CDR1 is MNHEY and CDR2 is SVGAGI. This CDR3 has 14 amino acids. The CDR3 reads CASLISQENTKAFF. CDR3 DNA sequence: TGTGCCAGCCTAATATCGCAGGAGAACACTAAAGCTTTCTTT.

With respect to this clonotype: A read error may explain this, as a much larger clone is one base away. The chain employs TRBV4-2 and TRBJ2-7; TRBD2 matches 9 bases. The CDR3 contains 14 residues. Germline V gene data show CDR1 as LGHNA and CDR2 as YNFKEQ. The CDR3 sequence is CVSSQEASGESSYF. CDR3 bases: TGTGTCAGCAGCCAAGAGGCTAGCGGGGAGTCGTCATACTTC.

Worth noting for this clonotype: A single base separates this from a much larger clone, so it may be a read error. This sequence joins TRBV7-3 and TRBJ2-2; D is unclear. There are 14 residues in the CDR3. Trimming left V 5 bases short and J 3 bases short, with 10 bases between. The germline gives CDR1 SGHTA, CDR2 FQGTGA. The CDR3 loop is CASSRTHDTGELFF. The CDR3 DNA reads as TGTGCCAGCAGCCGGACCCACGACACCGGGGAGCTGTTTTTT. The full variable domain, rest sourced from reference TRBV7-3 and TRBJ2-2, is GAGVSQTPSNKVTEKGKYVELRCDPISGHTALYWYRQSLGQGPEFLIYFQGTGAADDSGLPNDRFFAVRPEGSVSTLKIQRTERGDSAVYLCASSRTHDTGELFFGEGSRLTVL.

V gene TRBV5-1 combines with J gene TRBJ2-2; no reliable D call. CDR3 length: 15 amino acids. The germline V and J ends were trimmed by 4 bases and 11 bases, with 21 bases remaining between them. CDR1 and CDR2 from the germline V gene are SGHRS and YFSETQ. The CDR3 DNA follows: TGCGCCAGCAGCCCAATAGTACTAAACACCCGTGAGCTGTTTTTT. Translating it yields CASSPIVLNTRELFF. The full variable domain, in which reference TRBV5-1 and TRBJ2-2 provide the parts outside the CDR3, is KAGVTQTPRYLIKTRGQQVTLSCSPISGHRSVSWYQQTPGQGLQFLFEYFSETQRNKGNFPGRFSGRQFSNSRSEMNVSTLELGDSALYLCASSPIVLNTRELFFGEGSRLTVL.

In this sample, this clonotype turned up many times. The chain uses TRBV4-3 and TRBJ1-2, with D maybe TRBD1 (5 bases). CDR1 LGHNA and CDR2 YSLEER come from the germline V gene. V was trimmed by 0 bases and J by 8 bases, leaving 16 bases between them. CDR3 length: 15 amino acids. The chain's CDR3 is CASSQDRGVLYGYTF. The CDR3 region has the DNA TGCGCCAGCAGCCAAGATAGGGGTGTTCTCTACGGCTACACCTTC.

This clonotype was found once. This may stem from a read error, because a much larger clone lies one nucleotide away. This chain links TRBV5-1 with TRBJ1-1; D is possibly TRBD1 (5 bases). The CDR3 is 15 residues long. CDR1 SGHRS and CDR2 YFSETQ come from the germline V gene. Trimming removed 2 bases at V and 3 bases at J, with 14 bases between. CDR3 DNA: TGCGCCAGCAGCTTAAGGGTGCGGGGCGACACTGAAGCTTTCTTT. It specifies CASSLRVRGDTEAFF.

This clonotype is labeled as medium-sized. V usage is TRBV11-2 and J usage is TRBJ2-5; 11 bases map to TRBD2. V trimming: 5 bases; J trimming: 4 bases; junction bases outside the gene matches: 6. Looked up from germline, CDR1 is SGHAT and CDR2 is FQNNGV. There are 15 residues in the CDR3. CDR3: CASSRTSGGRETQYF. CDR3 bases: TGTGCCAGCAGCAGAACTAGCGGGGGCAGAGAGACCCAGTACTTC.

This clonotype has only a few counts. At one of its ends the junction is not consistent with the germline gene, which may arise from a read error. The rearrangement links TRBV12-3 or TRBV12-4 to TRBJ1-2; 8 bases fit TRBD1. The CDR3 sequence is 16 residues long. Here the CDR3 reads CASSFETGVRVYDYTF. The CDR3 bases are TGTGCCAGCAGTTTTGAGACAGGGGTTCGGGTCTATGACTACACCTTC.

In nucleotides, the CDR3 is TGCAGTGCTAGTCCCCCTTTGAGGTCCTACGAGCAGTACTTC. It is translated as CSASPPLRSYEQYF. The V gene is TRBV20-1, the J gene TRBJ2-7; D is ambiguous. The V gene lost 3 bases and the J gene lost 1 base, with 13 bases spanning the gap. The CDR3 has 14 residues. CDR1 DFQATT and CDR2 SNEGSKA come from the germline V gene (reference sequence).

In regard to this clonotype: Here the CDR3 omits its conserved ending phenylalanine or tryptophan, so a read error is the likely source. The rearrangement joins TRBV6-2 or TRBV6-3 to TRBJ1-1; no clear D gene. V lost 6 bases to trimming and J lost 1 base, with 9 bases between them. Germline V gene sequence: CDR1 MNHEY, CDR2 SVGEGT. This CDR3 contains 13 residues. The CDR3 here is CASSQTTNTEAFS. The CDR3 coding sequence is TGTGCCAGCAGCCAGACAACGAACACTGAAGCTTTCTCG.

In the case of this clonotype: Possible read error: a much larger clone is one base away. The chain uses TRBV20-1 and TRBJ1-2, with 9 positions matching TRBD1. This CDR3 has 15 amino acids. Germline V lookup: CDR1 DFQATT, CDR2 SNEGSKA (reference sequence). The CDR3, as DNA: TGCAGTGCTAGATCCCACAGGGGGCCTAACCATGGCTACACCTTC. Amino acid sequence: CSARSHRGPNHGYTF.

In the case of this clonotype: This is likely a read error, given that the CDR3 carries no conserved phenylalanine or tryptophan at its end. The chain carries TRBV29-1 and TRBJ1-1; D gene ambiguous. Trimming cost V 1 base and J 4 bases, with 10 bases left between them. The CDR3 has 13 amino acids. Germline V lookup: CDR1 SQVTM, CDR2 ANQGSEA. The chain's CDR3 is CSVEGGESTEAFI. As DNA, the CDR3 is TGCAGCGTTGAAGGGGGTGAGAGCACTGAAGCTTTCATT.

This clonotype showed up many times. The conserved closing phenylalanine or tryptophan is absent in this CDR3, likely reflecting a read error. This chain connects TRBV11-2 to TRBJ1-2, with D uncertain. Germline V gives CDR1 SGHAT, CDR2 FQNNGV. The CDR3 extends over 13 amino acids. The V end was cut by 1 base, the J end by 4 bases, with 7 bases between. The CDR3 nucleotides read TGTGCCAGCAGCTTAGGGCCGGCCTATGGCTACACCATC. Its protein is CASSLGPAYGYTI.

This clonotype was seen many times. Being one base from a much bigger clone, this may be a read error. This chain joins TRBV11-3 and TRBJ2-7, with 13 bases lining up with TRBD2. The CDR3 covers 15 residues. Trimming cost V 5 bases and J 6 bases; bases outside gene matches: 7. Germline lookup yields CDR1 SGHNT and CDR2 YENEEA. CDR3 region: CASSRGLAGAIEQYF. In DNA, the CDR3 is TGTGCCAGCAGCAGAGGACTAGCGGGAGCGATCGAGCAGTACTTC.

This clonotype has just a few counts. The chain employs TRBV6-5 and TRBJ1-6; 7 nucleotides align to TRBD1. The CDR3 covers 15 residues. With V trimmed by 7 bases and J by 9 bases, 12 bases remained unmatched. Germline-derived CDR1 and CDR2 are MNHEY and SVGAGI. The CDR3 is CASNSEGTEGSPLHF. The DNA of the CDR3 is TGTGCCAGCAATTCCGAGGGGACAGAGGGTTCACCCCTCCACTTT.

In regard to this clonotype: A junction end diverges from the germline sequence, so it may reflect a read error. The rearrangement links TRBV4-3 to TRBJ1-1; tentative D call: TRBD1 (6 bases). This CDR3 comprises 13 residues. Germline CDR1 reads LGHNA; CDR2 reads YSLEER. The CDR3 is CASSQNRDTEALF. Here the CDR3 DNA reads TGCGCCAGCAGCCAGAACCGGGACACTGAAGCTCTCTTT.

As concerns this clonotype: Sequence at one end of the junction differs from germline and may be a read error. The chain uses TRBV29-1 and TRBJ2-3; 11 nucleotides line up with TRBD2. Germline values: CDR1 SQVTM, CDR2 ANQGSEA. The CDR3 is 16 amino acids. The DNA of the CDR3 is TGCAGCATTGAAGGGGCTAGCGGGGGGATGAAAGATACGCAGTATTTT. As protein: CSIEGASGGMKDTQYF.

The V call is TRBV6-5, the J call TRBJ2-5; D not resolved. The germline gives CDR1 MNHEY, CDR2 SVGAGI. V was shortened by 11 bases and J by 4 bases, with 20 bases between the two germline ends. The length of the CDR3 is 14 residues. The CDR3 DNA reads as TGTGCCGGCCGTTACGACGGCAGTATAGAGACCCAGTACTTC. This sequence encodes CAGRYDGSIETQYF.

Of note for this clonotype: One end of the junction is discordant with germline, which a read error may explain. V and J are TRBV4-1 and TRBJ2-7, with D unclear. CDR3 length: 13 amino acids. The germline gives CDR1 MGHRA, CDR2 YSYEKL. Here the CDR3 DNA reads TGCGCCATCAGCCAAGTAGTGCAGGACGAGCAGTACTTC. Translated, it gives CAISQVVQDEQYF.

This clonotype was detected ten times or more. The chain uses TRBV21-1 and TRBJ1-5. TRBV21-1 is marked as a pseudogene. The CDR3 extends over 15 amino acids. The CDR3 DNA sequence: TGTGCCAGCAGCAAAGTTCGTTTTTCCAATCAGCCCCAGCATTTT. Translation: CASSKVRFSNQPQHF.

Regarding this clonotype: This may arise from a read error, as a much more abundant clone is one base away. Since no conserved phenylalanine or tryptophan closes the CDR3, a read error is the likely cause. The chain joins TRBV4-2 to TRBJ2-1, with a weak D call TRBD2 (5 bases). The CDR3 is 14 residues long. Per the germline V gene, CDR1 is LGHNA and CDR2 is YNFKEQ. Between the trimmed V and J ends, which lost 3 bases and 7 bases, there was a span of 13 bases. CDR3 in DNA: TGTGCCAGCAGCCAGTATGTGGGAGTGAATGAGCAGTTCTTA. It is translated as CASSQYVGVNEQFL.

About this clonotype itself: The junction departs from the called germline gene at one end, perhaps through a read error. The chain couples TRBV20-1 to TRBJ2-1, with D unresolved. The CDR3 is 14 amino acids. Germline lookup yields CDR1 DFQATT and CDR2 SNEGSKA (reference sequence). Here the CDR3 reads CSSNGGTSYNVQFF. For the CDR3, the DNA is TGCAGTTCCAACGGCGGTACATCCTATAATGTGCAGTTCTTC.

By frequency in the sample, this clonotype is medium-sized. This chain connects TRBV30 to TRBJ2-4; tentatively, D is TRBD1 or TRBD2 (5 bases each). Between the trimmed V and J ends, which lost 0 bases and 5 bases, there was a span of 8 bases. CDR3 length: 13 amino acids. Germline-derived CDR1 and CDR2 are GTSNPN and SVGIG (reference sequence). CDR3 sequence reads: CAWSVQGQNIQYF. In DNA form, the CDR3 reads TGTGCCTGGAGTGTCCAGGGACAAAACATTCAGTACTTC.

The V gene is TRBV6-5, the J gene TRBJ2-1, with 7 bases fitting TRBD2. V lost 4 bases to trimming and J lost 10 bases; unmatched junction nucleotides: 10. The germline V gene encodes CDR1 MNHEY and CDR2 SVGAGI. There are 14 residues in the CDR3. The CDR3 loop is CASSSPGLRGEQFF. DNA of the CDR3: TGTGCCAGCAGTTCTCCGGGACTACGCGGGGAGCAGTTCTTC.

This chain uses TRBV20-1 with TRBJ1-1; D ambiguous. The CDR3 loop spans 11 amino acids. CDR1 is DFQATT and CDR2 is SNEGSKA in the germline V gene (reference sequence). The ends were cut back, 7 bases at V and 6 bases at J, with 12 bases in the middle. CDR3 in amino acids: CSVTARPEAFF. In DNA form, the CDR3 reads TGCAGTGTCACGGCGAGGCCTGAAGCTTTCTTT.

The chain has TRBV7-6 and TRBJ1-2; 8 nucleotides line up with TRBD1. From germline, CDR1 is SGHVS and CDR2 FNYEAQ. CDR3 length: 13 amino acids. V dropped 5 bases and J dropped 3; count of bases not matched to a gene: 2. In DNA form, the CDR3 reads TGTGCCAGCAGCCCGACAGGGGACTATGGCTACACCTTC. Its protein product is CASSPTGDYGYTF.

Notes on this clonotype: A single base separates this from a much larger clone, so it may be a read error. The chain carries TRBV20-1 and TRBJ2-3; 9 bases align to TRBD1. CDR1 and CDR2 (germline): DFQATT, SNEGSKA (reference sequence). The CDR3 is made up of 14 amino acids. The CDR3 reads CSALGQGWTDMQYF. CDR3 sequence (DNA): TGCAGTGCCTTGGGACAGGGTTGGACAGATATGCAGTATTTT.

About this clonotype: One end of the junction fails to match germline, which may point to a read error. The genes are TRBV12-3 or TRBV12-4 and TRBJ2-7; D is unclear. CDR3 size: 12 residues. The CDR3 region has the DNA TGTGCCAGTAGTTTGGTGACTTACGAGCAGTACTTC. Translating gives CASSLVTYEQYF.

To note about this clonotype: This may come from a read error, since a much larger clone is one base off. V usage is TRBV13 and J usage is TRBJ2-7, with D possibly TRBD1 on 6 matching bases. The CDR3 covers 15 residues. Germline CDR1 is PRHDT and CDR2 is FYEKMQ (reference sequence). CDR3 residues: CAGSLVATGPYEQYF. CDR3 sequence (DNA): TGTGCCGGCAGCTTAGTGGCCACAGGGCCCTACGAGCAGTACTTC.